This T cell receptor beta chain was identified during a study of cytomegalovirus exposure and HLA in healthy donors. Study-level points and caveats: Published work reported that the classifier diagnosed cytomegalovirus status with high specificity and sensitivity. Presence/absence comparisons presumed near-even sequencing depth among donors. A few CMV-associated chains were confirmed in vitro to be specific for CMV antigens.

In germline, CDR1 is SEHNR, CDR2 FQNEAQ (reference sequence). The CDR3 covers 14 residues. V was shortened by 1 base and J by 2 bases, with 9 bases between the two germline ends. Amplification used 60 Vbeta primers and 13 Jbeta primers. TCRdb's copy holds only in-frame clones and misses some; the assay was immunoSEQ multiplex PCR. The sample carries approximately 190,000 clones, about nine tenths recorded once. Concerning this clone itself: Its antigen is unidentified.

The source is a boy younger than 10 in good health and CMV-seronegative. The sequencing sample was made of PBMCs. The V call is TRBV7-9, the J call TRBJ2-7, with D possibly TRBD1 on 6 matching bases. CDR3 amino acids: CASSLVTGPYEQYF. The CDR3 DNA is TGTGCCAGCAGCTTAGTAACAGGGCCCTACGAGCAGTACTTC.